Each of the 27 T cell receptor beta chains below was sequenced from the same sample in a study of T cells in Graves' hyperthyroidism and ophthalmopathy. TCR beta CDR3 regions were amplified from RNA transcripts. Primed by the HTBI set, a first-round RT-PCR was run on the TCR CDR3. One entry per CDR3 protein results from TCRdb running MiXCR on the multiplex PCR reads. The sample includes 450,000 to 500,000 distinct CDR3 sequences, approximately 22% of them seen just once. Sequenced: blood. The receptors shown here come from a woman in her seventies with Graves' ophthalmopathy.

The chain has TRBV28 and TRBJ2-7; D might be TRBD2 (6 bases). Trimming stripped 1 base from V and 0 bases from J, with 13 bases between. The CDR3 spans 16 residues. Germline V lookup: CDR1 MDHEN, CDR2 SYDVKM. In DNA form, the CDR3 reads TGTGCCAGCAGTTTATCGCCAGACGGGAGCTCCTACGAGCAGTACTTC. This sequence encodes CASSLSPDGSSYEQYF.

This clonotype was recorded at least ten times. The rearrangement uses TRBV28 and TRBJ1-1, with D tentatively TRBD1 (5 bases). There are 14 residues in the CDR3. The germline V and J ends were trimmed by 6 bases and 3 bases, with 14 bases remaining between them. Germline CDR1 reads MDHEN; CDR2 reads SYDVKM. CDR3 sequence: CASRFQGSHTEAFF. In DNA, the CDR3 is TGTGCCAGCAGATTTCAGGGTTCGCACACTGAAGCTTTCTTT.

The CDR3 DNA reads as TGTGCCATCAGTGGGGGAGGGAATGAAAAACTGTTTTTT. Its translation: CAISGGGNEKLFF. The chain uses TRBV10-3 and TRBJ1-4; D is uncertain. The V gene lost 4 bases and the J gene lost 5 bases, with 8 bases spanning the gap. Per the germline V gene, CDR1 is ENHRY and CDR2 is SYGVKD. The CDR3 has 13 amino acids.

A single count supports this clonotype. The genes are TRBV6-2 or TRBV6-3 and TRBJ2-4, with D unresolved. CDR1 and CDR2 from the germline V gene are MNHEY and SVGEGT. The CDR3 is 12 amino acids. The V end lost 5 bases, the J end lost 1 base, and 3 bases lay between the germline ends. The CDR3 is CASSPAKNIQYF. CDR3 nucleotides: TGTGCCAGCAGTCCGGCCAAAAACATTCAGTACTTC.

This clonotype was seen at least ten times. This chain connects TRBV28 to TRBJ1-1, with a possible D match to TRBD1 (5 bases). The CDR3 runs to 15 residues. V dropped 4 bases and J dropped 0 bases, with 12 bases sitting between them. CDR1 MDHEN and CDR2 SYDVKM come from the germline V gene. This CDR3 is CASSYPSGMNTEAFF. In DNA, the CDR3 is TGTGCCAGCAGTTACCCCTCAGGGATGAACACTGAAGCTTTCTTT.

This clonotype was counted a few times. The chain carries TRBV3-1 and TRBJ2-1, with a weak D call TRBD2 (6 bases). Trimming removed 4 bases from V and 8 bases from J, with 18 bases in between. CDR3 length equals 15 residues. CDR1 and CDR2 (germline): LGHDT, YNNKEL (reference sequence). CDR3 region: CASSPTSGVMDEQFF. The CDR3 nucleotides are TGTGCCAGCAGCCCGACTAGTGGGGTCATGGATGAGCAGTTCTTC.

Only a few counts were recorded for this clonotype. The J gene is TRBJ2-2, the V gene TRBV27, with TRBD2 matching 14 bases. The CDR3 length is 17 residues. CDR1 MNHEY and CDR2 SMNVEV come from the germline V gene (reference sequence). J was trimmed by 6 bases and V by 0 bases; bases with no gene match: 3. The CDR3 nucleotides read TGTGCCAGCAGTTTATCGGGACTAGCGGGAGTAGCCGGGGAGCTGTTTTTT. This encodes CASSLSGLAGVAGELFF.

This clonotype was detected many times. The chain carries TRBV28 and TRBJ1-5; 8 nucleotides match TRBD1. Germline V lookup: CDR1 MDHEN, CDR2 SYDVKM. The V gene end was trimmed by 6 bases and the J gene end by 4 bases; junction bases not matched to a gene: 8. The CDR3 sequence is 15 residues long. The DNA of the CDR3 is TGTGCCAGCAGCCGCCAGGGGGCCGCAAATCAGCCCCAGCATTTT. Its translation: CASSRQGAANQPQHF.

The chain combines TRBV27 with TRBJ2-3; D uncertain. This CDR3 has 15 residues. CDR1 MNHEY and CDR2 SMNVEV come from the germline V gene (reference sequence). Trimming shortened V by 5 bases and J by 0 bases, and 12 bases separated the two germline ends. The CDR3 sequence: CASSVGQPSTDTQYF. The CDR3 DNA reads TGTGCCAGCAGTGTCGGCCAACCTAGCACAGATACGCAGTATTTT.

This clonotype turned up a few times. The chain uses TRBV20-1 and TRBJ2-7; TRBD1 matches at 7 bases. The CDR3 has 11 residues. Germline values: CDR1 DFQATT, CDR2 SNEGSKA (reference sequence). Trimming at V came to 5 bases and at J to 9 bases, leaving 7 bases not matched to a gene. The CDR3 loop reads CSALTGRAQYF. Written as DNA, the CDR3 is TGCAGTGCTTTGACAGGGCGGGCGCAGTACTTC.

The chain has TRBV7-3 and TRBJ2-3, with a possible D match to TRBD2 (6 bases). Trimming removed 2 bases at V and 3 bases at J, with 15 bases between. The CDR3 has 16 residues. Per germline, CDR1 SGHTA and CDR2 FQGTGA. The CDR3 region is CASSLLGGLWTDTQYF. The CDR3 DNA is TGTGCCAGCAGCTTACTCGGAGGGCTTTGGACAGATACGCAGTATTTT.

This chain links TRBV9 with TRBJ1-3, with 9 nucleotides matching TRBD1. Trimming took 1 base from V and 1 from J; bases not matched to a gene: 3. The CDR3 has 16 residues. Germline V CDR1 and CDR2: SGDLS, YYNGEE. The CDR3 sequence: CASSVLGQGSGNTIYF. The CDR3 DNA reads as TGTGCCAGCAGCGTACTCGGACAGGGGTCTGGAAACACCATATATTTT.

This sequence joins TRBV12-5 and TRBJ1-1; TRBD1 aligns across 7 bases. J lost 3 bases, V lost 0 bases, and 10 bases had no gene match. In germline, CDR1 is LGHNT, CDR2 FRNRAP. The CDR3 is 17 amino acids. CDR3 in DNA: TGTGCTAGTGGTTTGGTACCTTTGGGAGGGGGCCACACTGAAGCTTTCTTT. Translated, it gives CASGLVPLGGGHTEAFF.

This clonotype showed up just a few times. The gene calls are TRBV5-4 and TRBJ1-1; TRBD1 matches at 8 bases. V dropped 5 bases and J dropped 5; count of bases not matched to a gene: 8. The CDR3 has 14 residues. The germline CDR1 and CDR2 sequences are SGHNT and YYREEE (reference sequence). For the CDR3, the DNA is TGTGCCAGCAGAGTCGACAGGGGCGGAACTGAAGCTTTCTTT. As protein: CASRVDRGGTEAFF.

V gene TRBV4-2 combines with J gene TRBJ2-3; 16 nucleotides line up with TRBD2. The germline gives CDR1 LGHNA, CDR2 YNFKEQ. The ends lost 5 bases at V and 3 bases at J; junction bases unmatched: 5. The CDR3 runs 17 residues. The DNA of the CDR3 is TGTGCCAGCAGCTTGGGACTAGCGGGAGGGATAACAGATACGCAGTATTTT. The encoded protein is CASSLGLAGGITDTQYF.

This clonotype turned up a few times. The chain uses TRBV7-2 and TRBJ2-1, with D possibly being TRBD2 (6 bases). The germline V gene has CDR1 SGHTA and CDR2 FQGNSA. The V gene lost 6 bases and the J gene lost 4 bases, with 16 bases spanning the gap. The length of the CDR3 is 15 residues. The CDR3, as DNA: TGTGCCAGCAGTTTGGAGGGATCCCTTTACAATGAGCAGTTCTTC. Amino acids: CASSLEGSLYNEQFF.

This clonotype came up many times. This rearrangement joins TRBV2 to TRBJ2-5; 10 bases match TRBD2. The V and J ends lost 6 bases and 4 bases, in that order; junction bases with no gene match: 8. CDR3 length: 15 residues. The germline CDR1 and CDR2 sequences are SNHLY and FYNNEI. Here the CDR3 DNA reads TGTGCCAGCAGAGCCGGGACTAGCGTGCGAGAGACCCAGTACTTC. Its protein product is CASRAGTSVRETQYF.

This clonotype was counted many times. The chain links TRBV2 to TRBJ1-4, with D perhaps matching TRBD1 (6 bases). Germline loops: CDR1 SNHLY, CDR2 FYNNEI. V lost 6 bases and J lost 6, with 8 bases in between. The CDR3 runs to 12 residues. The CDR3 nucleotides are TGTGCCAGCAGCAACAGGGATGAAAAACTGTTTTTT. Its translation is CASSNRDEKLFF.

The chain recombines TRBV7-2 with TRBJ2-2, with 10 bases fitting TRBD1. V was pared by 6 bases and J by 5 bases, with 9 bases of the junction left unmatched. This CDR3 is built from 16 residues. The germline gives CDR1 SGHTA, CDR2 FQGNSA. CDR3 sequence (DNA): TGTGCCAGCAGAAAACCGGGACAGGGGACGACCGGGGAGCTGTTTTTT. Residues: CASRKPGQGTTGELFF.

This clonotype has a count of ten or more. The gene calls are TRBV28 and TRBJ2-2; 8 bases align to TRBD1. The CDR3 has 16 amino acids. Germline trimming cut 8 bases from V and 4 bases from J; bases unmatched to any gene: 12. In germline, CDR1 is MDHEN, CDR2 SYDVKM. The chain's CDR3 is CASGDRTGLGTGELFF. CDR3 DNA: TGTGCCAGCGGGGACCGGACAGGGTTGGGCACCGGGGAGCTGTTTTTT. Full variable domain (outside the CDR3, taken from reference TRBV28 and TRBJ2-2): DVKVTQSSRYLVKRTGEKVFLECVQDMDHENMFWYRQDPGLGLRLIYFSYDVKMKEKGDIPEGYSVSREKKERFSLILESASTNQTSMYLCASGDRTGLGTGELFFGEGSRLTVL.

This clonotype was picked up many times. This chain uses TRBV6-1 with TRBJ1-2; D gene ambiguous. The CDR3 consists of 13 residues. Germline-derived CDR1 and CDR2 are MNHNS and SASEGT. The V gene lost 7 bases and the J gene lost 2 bases, with 11 bases spanning the gap. CDR3 region: CASTSPTNYGYTF. The CDR3 DNA is TGTGCCAGCACTTCCCCAACGAACTATGGCTACACCTTC.

This chain connects TRBV20-1 to TRBJ2-1, with 8 bases matching TRBD2. The V and J ends lost 2 bases and 5 bases, in that order; junction bases with no gene match: 5. Germline V gives CDR1 DFQATT, CDR2 SNEGSKA (reference sequence). This CDR3 comprises 14 residues. CDR3 bases: TGCAGTGCTAGACATAGCGGGGTTCACAATGAGCAGTTCTTC. It encodes CSARHSGVHNEQFF.

This clonotype was seen at least ten times. The CDR3: CASSYQSDTQYF. CDR3 DNA sequence: TGTGCCAGCAGCTATCAGTCAGATACGCAGTATTTT. V gene TRBV7-2 combines with J gene TRBJ2-3, with D hard to call. Germline V CDR1 and CDR2: SGHTA, FQGNSA. The CDR3 has 12 amino acids. V was clipped by 4 bases and J by 4 bases, with 6 bases between them.

This clonotype was observed at least ten times. The rearrangement uses TRBV5-1 and TRBJ2-7; 8 bases are a match to TRBD2. Germline CDR1 is SGHRS and CDR2 is YFSETQ. V gave up 8 bases and J gave up 2 bases; unmatched junction bases: 12. There are 15 residues in the CDR3. CDR3 bases: TGCGCCAGTAAGAGGGCTAGCGGGCCTGCCTACGAGCAGTACTTC. Its translation: CASKRASGPAYEQYF.

The genes are TRBV6-2 or TRBV6-3 and TRBJ2-1; D uncertain. The CDR3 covers 12 residues. CDR1 is MNHEY, CDR2 SVGEGT, per germline. Trimming pared 2 bases from V and 9 bases from J, leaving 8 bases between. CDR3 sequence: CASSYPLTEQFF. The CDR3 nucleotides are TGTGCCAGCAGTTACCCACTCACTGAGCAGTTCTTC.

V gene TRBV3-1 combines with J gene TRBJ2-3; 7 bases line up with TRBD2. With 0 bases clipped from V and 3 bases from J, the junction kept 12 bases outside the gene matches. CDR1 LGHDT and CDR2 YNNKEL come from the germline V gene (reference sequence). This CDR3 contains 18 residues. The CDR3 DNA reads as TGTGCCAGCAGCCAAGATCGAAGACTAGCAGGTGGAACAGATACGCAGTATTTT. Residues: CASSQDRRLAGGTDTQYF.

Only a few counts were recorded for this clonotype. V and J are TRBV28 and TRBJ1-6, with 7 bases fitting TRBD1. This CDR3 spans 16 amino acids. V lost 6 bases to trimming and J lost 9 bases; unmatched junction nucleotides: 14. Germline V gene sequence: CDR1 MDHEN, CDR2 SYDVKM. The CDR3 reads CASSLTGQALGSPLHF. The CDR3 DNA is TGTGCCAGCAGCCTAACCGGACAGGCCTTAGGTTCACCCCTCCACTTT.